Sequencing of this T cell receptor beta chain was carried out in a study of glioma-infiltrating T cells after dendritic cell vaccination. TCRdb keeps only in-frame clones here, not all; method: immunoSEQ multiplex PCR. Among around 62,000 clones listed, about 81% were seen once. After removal of 2 bases from V and 3 bases from J, the junction contained 5 bases not matched to a gene. Germline V gives CDR1 MNHNY, CDR2 SVGAGI (reference sequence). This CDR3 has 15 amino acids. The clonotype comes from a human donor with glioblastoma. The chain carries TRBV6-6 and TRBJ2-7; 9 bases are a match to TRBD1. The sequences come from blood, collected before dendritic cell vaccination. The CDR3 reads CASSYPGQGGYEQYF. DNA of the CDR3: TGTGCCAGCAGTTACCCGGGACAGGGTGGCTACGAGCAGTACTTC.